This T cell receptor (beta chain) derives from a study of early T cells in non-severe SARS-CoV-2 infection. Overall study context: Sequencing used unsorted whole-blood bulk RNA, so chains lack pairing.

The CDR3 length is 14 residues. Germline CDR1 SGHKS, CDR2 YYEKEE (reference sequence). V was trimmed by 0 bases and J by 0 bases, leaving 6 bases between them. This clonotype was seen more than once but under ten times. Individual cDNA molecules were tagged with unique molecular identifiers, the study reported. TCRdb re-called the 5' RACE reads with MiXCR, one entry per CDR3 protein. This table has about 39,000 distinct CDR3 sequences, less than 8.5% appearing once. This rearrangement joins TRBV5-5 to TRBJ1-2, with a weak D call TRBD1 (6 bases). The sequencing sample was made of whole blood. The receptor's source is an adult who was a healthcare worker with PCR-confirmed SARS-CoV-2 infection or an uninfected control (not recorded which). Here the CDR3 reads CASSLGQANYGYTF. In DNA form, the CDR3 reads TGTGCCAGCAGCTTGGGACAGGCTAACTATGGCTACACCTTC.